A selection of T cell receptor beta chains follows, all from one sample in a study of kidney transplant recipient with SARS-CoV-2 infection. TCRdb ran MiXCR on the reads and lists one entry per CDR3 protein. Seen here are some 220,000 distinct CDR3 sequences, 29% observed once, and the top ten hold roughly 7%. Sequences were derived from a blood sample, sampled at baseline and on roughly day 110 from a kidney transplant recipient. The receptor source for this set is a young adult male patient who had COVID-19 and was a kidney transplant recipient. Some T cells may be transferred from the graft donor. Both conserved end residues are part of each CDR3. Each record gives: V gene, D gene, clone size, J gene, CDR3 DNA, CDR3 protein. D genes are given only for firm matches. Some rows have no size entry. The others give once, few or many, or a class for an expanded clone.

>TRBV7-6|.|many|TRBJ1-2
TGTGCCAGCAGCACAATTTCTGAATCTCGAAAGACCTATGGCTACACCTTC
CASSTISESRKTYGYTF
>TRBV6-8|.|few|TRBJ2-5
TGTGCCAGCGGGGTTGCGGGGGCTCCGACCCAGTACTTC
CASGVAGAPTQYF
>TRBV9|.|few|TRBJ2-2
TGTGCCAGCAGCGTAGAGGCGTTGACCGGGGAGCTGTTTTTT
CASSVEALTGELFF
>TRBV11-3|.|.|TRBJ1-2
TGTGCCAGCGGCTCAGTGAATGCAGATGGCTACACCTTC
CASGSVNADGYTF
>TRBV5-1|TRBD1|many|TRBJ2-7
TGCGCCAGCAGCGACAGCCGGGACAGGGGGGACGAGCAGTACTTC
CASSDSRDRGDEQYF
>TRBV20-1|.|many|TRBJ2-7
TGCAGTGCTAGAGATCCCGCAGGGAGAGACGAGCAGTACTTC
CSARDPAGRDEQYF
>TRBV29-1|TRBD2|few|TRBJ2-3
TGCAGCGTTGAACCCTCACTAGCGCCGAGCACAGATACGCAGTATTTT
CSVEPSLAPSTDTQYF
>TRBV14|.|many|TRBJ2-5
TGTGCCAGCTCGCTTCGTCATCACTCAAAGGGAGAGACCCAGTACTTC
CASSLRHHSKGETQYF
>TRBV25-1|.|many|TRBJ1-2
TGTGCCAGCAGTTGTCTATCAGAACTGGGAAAGACCTATGGCTACACCTTC
CASSCLSELGKTYGYTF
>TRBV4-2|TRBD2|many|TRBJ2-2
TGTGCCAGCAGCCAAGATCTACTAGCGGGGGGGCCCGGGGAGCTGTTTTTT
CASSQDLLAGGPGELFF
>TRBV27|.|many|TRBJ1-5
TGTGCCAGCTCCCCCGGGACCCCCGGGCAGCCCCAGCATTTT
CASSPGTPGQPQHF
>TRBV24-1|.|many|TRBJ2-7
TGTGCCACCAGTGATTTGTCGGTTAGCGAGCAGTACTTC
CATSDLSVSEQYF
>TRBV10-1|.|many|TRBJ1-2
TGCGCCAGCAGTAATAATGTAAGATCGCGAAAGACCTATGGCTACACCTTC
CASSNNVRSRKTYGYTF